The entry that follows covers one T cell receptor beta chain sequence. What it binds is unknown. TCRB transcripts that were expressed got sequenced, as all of the isolated RNA had been reverse transcribed. Sequencing was performed with immunoSEQ multiplex PCR; in TCRdb, only in-frame clones are kept and a portion is missing. Of a few hundred thousand clones listed, 25% to 30% are singletons. This record belongs to a study of beta chain features in type 1 diabetes. Study-level points and caveats: Within patients, naive, central memory and Treg TCRB repertoires seemed more similar than within healthy donors.

In germline, CDR1 is GTSNPN, CDR2 SVGIG (reference sequence). This CDR3 spans 13 amino acids. The ends were cut back, 4 bases at V and 1 base at J, with 11 bases in the middle. The specimen sequenced was central memory CD4+ T cells from blood. The genes are TRBV30 and TRBJ2-7; tentatively, D is TRBD2 (6 bases). This receptor was identified in a man aged 25-45 years in good health. CDR3 bases: TGTGCCTGGAAAAAGGCGGGATCCTACGAGCAGTACTTC. Protein: CAWKKAGSYEQYF. Full variable domain (rest looked up from reference TRBV30 and TRBJ2-7): SQTIHQWPATLVQPVGSPLSLECTVEGTSNPNLYWYRQAAGRGLQLLFYSVGIGQISSEVPQNLSASRPQDRQFILSSKKLLLSDSGFYLCAWKKAGSYEQYFGPGTRLTVT.